Included here is one TCR beta chain sequence, with context. This entry belongs to a study of blood T cell repertoires in COVID-19. Study overall: Whether acute or convalescent, the COVID-19 samples came from the United States, Italy and Spain. T cells, B-cell-depleted T cells, or PBMCs provided the cDNA or gDNA that served as material.

Authors' methods: Amplification of reference gene primers provided the estimated nucleated cell counts. Assay: immunoSEQ multiplex PCR; the TCRdb copy retains only in-frame clones and omits some. The DNA gave D and trimming, while V, J and clone size come from that table. The sample records more than 150,000 clones, almost 85% being singletons. Trimming stripped 5 bases from V and 4 bases from J, with 14 bases between. Per the germline V gene, CDR1 is SGHTA and CDR2 is FQGNSA. The CDR3 length is 15 residues. The chain uses TRBV7-2 and TRBJ2-2; a weak D match, TRBD1 (6 bases). The sample comprised peripheral blood. This sequence originates from a man aged 18 to 29 with active or convalescent COVID-19. The CDR3 loop reads CASSPRAGATGELFF. The CDR3 region has the DNA TGTGCCAGCAGCCCGCGGGCAGGGGCCACCGGGGAGCTGTTTTTT.